A single sample is the source of the 6 T cell receptor beta chains below, sequenced in a study of blood T cell repertoires in COVID-19. Assay: immunoSEQ multiplex PCR; the TCRdb copy retains only in-frame clones and omits some. The table shows some 320,000 clones, with about 89% occurring only once. Sequenced: peripheral blood. All receptors derive from a woman aged 45-65 years who had recovered from COVID-19.

The chain joins TRBV11-2 to TRBJ2-3, with 9 bases lining up with TRBD2. Trimming removed 0 bases from V and 5 bases from J; junction bases left unmatched: 9. Germline lookup yields CDR1 SGHAT and CDR2 FQNNGV. CDR3 length: 17 amino acids. The CDR3 DNA reads TGTGCCAGCAGCTTAGAGGCGCGGGGGGGCGGCATAGATACGCAGTATTTT. Translated, it gives CASSLEARGGGIDTQYF.

This rearrangement joins TRBV19 to TRBJ1-4, with D possibly matching TRBD1 (5 bases). The germline V and J ends were trimmed by 7 bases and 5 bases, with 8 bases remaining between them. This CDR3 is built from 12 residues. The V gene's germline CDR1 is LNHDA and CDR2 SQIVND (reference sequence). CDR3 bases: TGTGCCAGTATTGGGGCCAATGAAAAACTGTTTTTT. Residues: CASIGANEKLFF.

This chain joins TRBV18 and TRBJ1-3; a weak D match, TRBD1 (5 bases). V was clipped by 2 bases and J by 0 bases, with 11 bases between them. This CDR3 has 16 amino acids. Germline V gives CDR1 KGHSH, CDR2 LQKENI. The chain's CDR3 is CASSPVPGGSGNTIYF. The CDR3 bases are TGTGCCAGCTCACCAGTACCGGGGGGCTCTGGAAACACCATATATTTT.

V is TRBV9 and J is TRBJ2-7; 12 positions agree with TRBD1. The trim removed 5 bases at V and 2 bases at J, leaving 5 bases unmatched. CDR1 is SGDLS and CDR2 is YYNGEE in the germline V gene. The CDR3 runs to 15 residues. The CDR3 loop is CASSLGTGGPYEQYF. In DNA form, the CDR3 reads TGTGCCAGCAGTCTCGGGACAGGGGGCCCCTACGAGCAGTACTTC. Full variable domain (missing parts from reference TRBV9 and TRBJ2-7): DSGVTQTPKHLITATGQRVTLRCSPRSGDLSVYWYQQSLDQGLQFLIQYYNGEERAKGNILERFSAQQFPDLHSELNLSSLELGDSALYFCASSLGTGGPYEQYFGPGTRLTVT.

V gene TRBV27 combines with J gene TRBJ1-2; TRBD1 matches at 10 bases. The CDR3 is 15 amino acids. The V and J ends lost 5 bases and 6 bases, in that order; junction bases with no gene match: 9. The germline CDR1 and CDR2 sequences are MNHEY and SMNVEV (reference sequence). The CDR3 here is CASSGRDRGEDGYTF. CDR3 in DNA: TGTGCCAGCAGTGGACGGGACAGGGGAGAGGATGGCTACACCTTC.

The rearrangement joins TRBV5-1 to TRBJ2-5; D possibly corresponds to TRBD1 (5 bases). Trimming cost V 4 bases and J 0 bases, with 7 bases left between them. This CDR3 spans 13 amino acids. The V gene's germline CDR1 is SGHRS and CDR2 YFSETQ. The CDR3 bases are TGCGCCAGCAGCCAGGACAACCAAGAGACCCAGTACTTC. Its protein is CASSQDNQETQYF.